This T cell receptor (beta chain) was recorded in a study of blood T cell repertoires in COVID-19. The overall study: From T cells, B-cell-depleted T cells, or PBMCs came the material, which was cDNA or gDNA.

TCRdb's copy holds only in-frame clones and misses some; the assay was immunoSEQ multiplex PCR. This sample has 150,000 to 180,000 clones, with around 85% found just once. This TCR was recovered from an older woman with acute or convalescent COVID-19. Specimen: peripheral blood.

The CDR3 nucleotides read TGTGCCAGTTCCGGGACAGCCTATAATTCACCCCTCCACTTT. It encodes CASSGTAYNSPLHF. V gene TRBV19 combines with J gene TRBJ1-6; TRBD1 matches at 7 bases. Germline V gene sequence: CDR1 LNHDA, CDR2 SQIVND (reference sequence). J lost 2 bases, V lost 8 bases, and 3 bases had no gene match. The CDR3 has 14 amino acids.